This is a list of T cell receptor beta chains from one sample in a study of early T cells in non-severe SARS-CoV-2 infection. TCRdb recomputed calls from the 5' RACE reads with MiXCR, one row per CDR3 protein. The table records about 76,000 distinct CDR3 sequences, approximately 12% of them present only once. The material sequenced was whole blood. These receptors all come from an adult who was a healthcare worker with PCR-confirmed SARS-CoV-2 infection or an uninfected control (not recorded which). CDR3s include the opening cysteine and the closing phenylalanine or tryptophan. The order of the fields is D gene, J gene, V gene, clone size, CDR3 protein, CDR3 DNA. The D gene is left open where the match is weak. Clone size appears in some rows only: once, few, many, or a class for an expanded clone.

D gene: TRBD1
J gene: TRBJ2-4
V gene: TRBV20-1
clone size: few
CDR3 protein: CSAPPGTGAKNIQYF
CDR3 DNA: TGCAGTGCACCTCCCGGGACAGGGGCCAAAAACATTCAGTACTTC

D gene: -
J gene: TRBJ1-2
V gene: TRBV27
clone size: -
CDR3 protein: CASSLSATYGYTF
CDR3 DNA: TGTGCCAGCAGTTTATCTGCGACGTATGGCTACACCTTC

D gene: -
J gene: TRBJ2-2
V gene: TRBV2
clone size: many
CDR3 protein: CAGTSRWTANTGELFF
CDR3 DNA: TGTGCCGGCACCTCTAGATGGACCGCGAACACCGGGGAGCTGTTTTTT

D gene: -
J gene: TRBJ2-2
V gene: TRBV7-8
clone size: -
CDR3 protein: CASSLAPGGKTGELFF
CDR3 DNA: TGTGCCAGCAGCTTAGCTCCTGGGGGCAAAACCGGGGAGCTGTTTTTT

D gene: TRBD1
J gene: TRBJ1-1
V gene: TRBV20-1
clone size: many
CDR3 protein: CSAREGRQGASEAFF
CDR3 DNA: TGCAGTGCTAGAGAAGGGAGACAGGGGGCAAGTGAAGCTTTCTTT

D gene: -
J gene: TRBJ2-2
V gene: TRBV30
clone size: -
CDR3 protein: CAWSVPDRNTGELFF
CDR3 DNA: TGTGCCTGGAGTGTACCGGACAGAAACACCGGGGAGCTGTTTTTT

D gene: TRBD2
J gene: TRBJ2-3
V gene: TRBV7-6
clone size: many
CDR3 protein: CASSFSGTSGVTDTQYF
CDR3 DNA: TGTGCCAGCAGCTTCTCGGGGACTAGCGGGGTCACAGATACGCAGTATTTT

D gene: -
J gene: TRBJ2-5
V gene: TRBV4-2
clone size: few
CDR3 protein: CASSQPQETQYF
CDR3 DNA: TGTGCCAGCAGCCAGCCTCAAGAGACCCAGTACTTC

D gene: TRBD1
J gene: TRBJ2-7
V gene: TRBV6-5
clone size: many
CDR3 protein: CASRQGTYEQYF
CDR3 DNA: TGTGCCAGCAGACAGGGGACGTACGAGCAGTACTTC

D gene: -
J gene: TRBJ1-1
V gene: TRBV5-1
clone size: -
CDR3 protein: CASSLGGALKNTEAFF
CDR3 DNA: TGCGCCAGCAGCCTGGGCGGGGCGTTGAAGAACACTGAAGCTTTCTTT

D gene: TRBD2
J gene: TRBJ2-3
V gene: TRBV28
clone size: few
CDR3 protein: CASSLWGAGLSTDTQYF
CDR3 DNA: TGTGCCAGCAGTTTATGGGGAGCGGGACTATCCACAGATACGCAGTATTTT

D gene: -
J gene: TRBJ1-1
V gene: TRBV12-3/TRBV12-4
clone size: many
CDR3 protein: CASSQLEDGTEAFF
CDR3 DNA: TGTGCCAGCAGCCAGCTGGAGGACGGCACTGAAGCTTTCTTT

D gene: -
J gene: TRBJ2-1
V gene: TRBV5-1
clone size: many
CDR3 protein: CASSPDHYNEQFF
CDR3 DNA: TGCGCCAGCAGCCCGGACCACTACAATGAGCAGTTCTTC

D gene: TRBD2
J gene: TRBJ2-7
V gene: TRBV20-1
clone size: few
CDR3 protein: CSARDWGRGQGSYEQYF
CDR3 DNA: TGCAGTGCTAGAGATTGGGGGAGGGGCCAGGGATCCTACGAGCAGTACTTC

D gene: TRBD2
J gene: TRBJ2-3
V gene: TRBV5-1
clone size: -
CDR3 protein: CASSLVAGEDTQYF
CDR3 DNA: TGCGCCAGCAGCTTGGTAGCGGGAGAAGATACGCAGTATTTT

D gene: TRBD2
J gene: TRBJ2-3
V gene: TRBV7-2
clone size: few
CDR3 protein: CASSLASGRRTDTQYF
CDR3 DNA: TGTGCCAGCAGCTTAGCTAGCGGGAGGCGCACAGATACGCAGTATTTT

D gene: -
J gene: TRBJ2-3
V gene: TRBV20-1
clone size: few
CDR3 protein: CSARMGDTQYF
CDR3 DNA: TGCAGTGCTAGAATGGGGGATACGCAGTATTTT

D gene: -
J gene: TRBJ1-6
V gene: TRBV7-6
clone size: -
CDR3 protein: CASPRGRSYNSPLHF
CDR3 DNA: TGTGCCAGCCCCCGGGGGCGCTCCTATAATTCACCCCTCCACTTT

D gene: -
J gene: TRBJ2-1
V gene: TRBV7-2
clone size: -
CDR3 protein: CASSRRGRSYNEQFF
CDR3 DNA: TGTGCCAGCAGCCGCAGGGGCCGCTCCTACAATGAGCAGTTCTTC

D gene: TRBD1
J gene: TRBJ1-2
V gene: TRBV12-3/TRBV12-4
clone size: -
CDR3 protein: CASSRGQGINYGYTF
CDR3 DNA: TGTGCCAGCAGCCGCGGACAGGGCATAAACTATGGCTACACCTTC

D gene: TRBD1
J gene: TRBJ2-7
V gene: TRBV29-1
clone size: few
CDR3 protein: CSVEGGTGANEQYF
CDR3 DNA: TGCAGCGTTGAAGGCGGGACAGGGGCTAACGAGCAGTACTTC

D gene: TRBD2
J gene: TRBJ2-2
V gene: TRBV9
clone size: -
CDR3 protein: CASSSPGGTTGELFF
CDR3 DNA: TGTGCCAGCAGCTCCCCCGGGGGGACCACCGGGGAGCTGTTTTTT

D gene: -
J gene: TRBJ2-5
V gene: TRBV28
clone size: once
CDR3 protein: CASSKRSYQETQYF
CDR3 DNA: TGTGCCAGCAGTAAGCGCTCGTACCAAGAGACCCAGTACTTC

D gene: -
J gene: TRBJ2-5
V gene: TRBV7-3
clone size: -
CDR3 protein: CASSLSAVETQYF
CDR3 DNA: TGTGCCAGCAGCTTATCCGCGGTTGAGACCCAGTACTTC

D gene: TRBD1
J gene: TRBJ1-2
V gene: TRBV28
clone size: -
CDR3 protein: CASSLQGGEDYGYTF
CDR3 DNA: TGTGCCAGCAGTCTTCAGGGGGGCGAGGACTATGGCTACACCTTC

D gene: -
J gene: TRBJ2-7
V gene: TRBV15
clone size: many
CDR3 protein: CATSPSAESLNLYEQYF
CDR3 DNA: TGTGCCACCAGCCCTTCCGCGGAGAGCCTCAACCTCTACGAGCAGTACTTC

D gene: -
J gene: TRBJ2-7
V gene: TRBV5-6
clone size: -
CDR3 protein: CASSSARAGLYEQYF
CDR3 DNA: TGTGCCAGCAGCTCGGCCAGGGCAGGACTCTACGAGCAGTACTTC

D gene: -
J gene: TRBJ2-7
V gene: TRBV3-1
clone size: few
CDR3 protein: CASSYGGATYEQYF
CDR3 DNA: TGTGCCAGCAGCTATGGGGGGGCTACCTACGAGCAGTACTTC

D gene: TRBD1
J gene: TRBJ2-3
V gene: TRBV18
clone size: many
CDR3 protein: CASSPSDRGTDTQYF
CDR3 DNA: TGTGCCAGCTCACCGTCGGACAGGGGTACAGATACGCAGTATTTT

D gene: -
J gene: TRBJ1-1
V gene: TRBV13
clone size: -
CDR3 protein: CASRALPAGNTEAFF
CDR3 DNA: TGTGCCAGCCGAGCTTTACCTGCTGGGAACACTGAAGCTTTCTTT

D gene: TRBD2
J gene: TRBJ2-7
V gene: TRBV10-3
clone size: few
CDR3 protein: CAISDSGTSSYEQYF
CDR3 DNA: TGTGCCATCAGTGATAGCGGGACCTCTTCCTACGAGCAGTACTTC

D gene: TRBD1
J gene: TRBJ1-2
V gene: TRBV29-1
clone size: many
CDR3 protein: CSVWDRGPVGYTF
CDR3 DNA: TGCAGCGTGTGGGACAGGGGGCCAGTTGGCTACACCTTC

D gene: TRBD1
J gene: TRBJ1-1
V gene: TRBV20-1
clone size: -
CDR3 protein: CSARGQTKSMNTEAFF
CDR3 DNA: TGCAGTGCTAGGGGACAGACCAAATCCATGAACACTGAAGCTTTCTTT

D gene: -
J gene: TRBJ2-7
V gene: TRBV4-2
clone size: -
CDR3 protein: CASSPTTGSYEQYF
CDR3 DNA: TGTGCCAGCAGCCCGACGACAGGCTCCTACGAGCAGTACTTC

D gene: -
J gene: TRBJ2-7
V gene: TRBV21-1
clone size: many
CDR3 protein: CASSKVPEQYF
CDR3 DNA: TGTGCCAGCAGCAAAGTTCCCGAGCAGTACTTC

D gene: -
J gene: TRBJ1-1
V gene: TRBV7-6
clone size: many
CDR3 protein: CASSRTTGNTEAFF
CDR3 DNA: TGTGCCAGCAGCCGAACCACAGGGAACACTGAAGCTTTCTTT

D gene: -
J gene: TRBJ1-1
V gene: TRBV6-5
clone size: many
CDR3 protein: CASSYYGDTEAFF
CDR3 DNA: TGTGCCAGCAGTTACTATGGTGACACTGAAGCTTTCTTT

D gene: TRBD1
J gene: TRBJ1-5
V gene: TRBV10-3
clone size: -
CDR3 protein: CAISGGQGEQPQHF
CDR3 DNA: TGTGCCATCAGTGGGGGACAGGGAGAACAGCCCCAGCATTTT

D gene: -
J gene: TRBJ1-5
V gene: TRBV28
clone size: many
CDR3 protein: CASSSVGSGFDQPQHF
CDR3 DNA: TGTGCCAGCAGTTCTGTTGGATCAGGGTTCGATCAGCCCCAGCATTTT

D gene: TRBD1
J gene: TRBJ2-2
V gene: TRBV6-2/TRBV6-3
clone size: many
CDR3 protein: CASTRTGPGELFF
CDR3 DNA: TGTGCCAGCACCCGGACAGGTCCGGGGGAGCTGTTTTTT

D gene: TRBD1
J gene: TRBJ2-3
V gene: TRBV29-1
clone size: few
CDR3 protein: CSVVDRDATDTQYF
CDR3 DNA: TGCAGCGTCGTGGACAGGGATGCCACAGATACGCAGTATTTT

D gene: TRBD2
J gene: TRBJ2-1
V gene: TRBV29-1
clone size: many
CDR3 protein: CSVAGGPNEQFF
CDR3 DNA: TGCAGCGTCGCGGGAGGGCCCAATGAGCAGTTCTTC

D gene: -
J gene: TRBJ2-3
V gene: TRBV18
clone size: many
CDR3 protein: CASSPAGPTDTQYF
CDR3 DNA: TGTGCCAGCTCACCAGCCGGTCCCACAGATACGCAGTATTTT

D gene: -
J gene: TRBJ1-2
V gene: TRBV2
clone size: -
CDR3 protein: CASRGGVGSGYTF
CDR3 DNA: TGTGCCAGCAGGGGGGGAGTTGGATCGGGCTACACCTTC

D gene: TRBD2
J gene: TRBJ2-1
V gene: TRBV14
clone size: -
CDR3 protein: CGTLAAFRYNEQFF
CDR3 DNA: TGTGGGACGCTAGCGGCCTTTCGGTACAATGAGCAGTTCTTC

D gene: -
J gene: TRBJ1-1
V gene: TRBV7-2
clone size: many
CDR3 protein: CASSLAGTLTEAFF
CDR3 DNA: TGTGCCAGCAGCTTAGCGGGCACCCTCACTGAAGCTTTCTTT

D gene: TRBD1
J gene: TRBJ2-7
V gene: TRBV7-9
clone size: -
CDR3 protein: CASSSTGGEGYEQYF
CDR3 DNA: TGTGCCAGCAGCTCTACAGGGGGCGAGGGTTACGAGCAGTACTTC

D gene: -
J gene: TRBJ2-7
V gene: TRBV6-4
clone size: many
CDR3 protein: CASSGTEQYF
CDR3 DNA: TGTGCCAGCAGTGGAACCGAGCAGTACTTC

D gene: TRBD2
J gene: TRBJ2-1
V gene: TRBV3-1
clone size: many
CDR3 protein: CASSQGLPGLAGSWQFF
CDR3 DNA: TGTGCCAGCAGCCAAGGCCTACCGGGACTAGCGGGAAGTTGGCAGTTCTTC

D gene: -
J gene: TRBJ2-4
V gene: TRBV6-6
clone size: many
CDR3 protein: CASGLTGSTAKNIQYF
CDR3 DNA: TGTGCCAGCGGATTGACGGGTTCAACGGCCAAAAACATTCAGTACTTC

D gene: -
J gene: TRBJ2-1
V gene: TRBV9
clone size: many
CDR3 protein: CASSALGTPNEQFF
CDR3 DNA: TGTGCCAGCAGCGCGTTAGGGACTCCCAATGAGCAGTTCTTC

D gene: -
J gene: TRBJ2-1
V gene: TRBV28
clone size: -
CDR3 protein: CASTPNPYGQLSYNEQFF
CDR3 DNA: TGTGCCAGCACCCCCAACCCCTATGGGCAGCTTTCCTACAATGAGCAGTTCTTC

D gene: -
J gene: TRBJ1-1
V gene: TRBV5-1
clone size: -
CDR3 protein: CASSLQMNTEAFF
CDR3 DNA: TGCGCCAGCAGCTTACAGATGAACACTGAAGCTTTCTTT

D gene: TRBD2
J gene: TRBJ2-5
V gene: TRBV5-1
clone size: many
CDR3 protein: CASSTTSGRTLETQYF
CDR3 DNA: TGCGCCAGCAGCACGACTAGCGGGAGAACTTTGGAGACCCAGTACTTC

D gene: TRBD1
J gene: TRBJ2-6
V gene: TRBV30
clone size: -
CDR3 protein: CALETGASSGANVLTF
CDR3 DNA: TGTGCCCTGGAGACAGGGGCTAGCTCTGGGGCCAACGTCCTGACTTTC